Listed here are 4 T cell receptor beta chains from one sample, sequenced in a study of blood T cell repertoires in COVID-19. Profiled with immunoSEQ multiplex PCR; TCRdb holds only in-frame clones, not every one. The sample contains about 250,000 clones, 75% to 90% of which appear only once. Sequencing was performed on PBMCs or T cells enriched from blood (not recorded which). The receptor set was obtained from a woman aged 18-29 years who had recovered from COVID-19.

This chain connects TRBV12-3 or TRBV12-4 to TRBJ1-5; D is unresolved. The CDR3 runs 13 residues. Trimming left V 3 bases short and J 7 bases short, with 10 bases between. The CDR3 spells CASSFTVKQPQHF. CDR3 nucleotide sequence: TGTGCCAGCAGTTTTACGGTGAAACAGCCCCAGCATTTT.

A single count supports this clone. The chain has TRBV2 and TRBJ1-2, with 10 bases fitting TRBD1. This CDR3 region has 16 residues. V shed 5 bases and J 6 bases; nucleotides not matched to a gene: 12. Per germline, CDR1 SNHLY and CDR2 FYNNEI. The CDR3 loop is CASSRDRGRTGDGYTF. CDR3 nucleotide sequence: TGTGCCAGCAGTCGAGACAGGGGGCGTACTGGGGATGGCTACACCTTC.

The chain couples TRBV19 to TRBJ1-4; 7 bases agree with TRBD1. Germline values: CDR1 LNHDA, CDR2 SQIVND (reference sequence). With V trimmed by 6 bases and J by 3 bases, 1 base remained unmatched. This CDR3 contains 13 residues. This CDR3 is CASSGTANEKLFF. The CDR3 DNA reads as TGTGCCAGTAGCGGGACAGCTAATGAAAAACTGTTTTTT.

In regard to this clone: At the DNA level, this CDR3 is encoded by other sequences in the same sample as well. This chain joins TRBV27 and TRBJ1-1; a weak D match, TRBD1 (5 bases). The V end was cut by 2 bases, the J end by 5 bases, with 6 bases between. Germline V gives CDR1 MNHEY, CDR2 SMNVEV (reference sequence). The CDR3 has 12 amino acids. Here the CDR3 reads CASSLRGTEAFF. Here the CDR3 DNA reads TGTGCCAGCAGTTTACGGGGGACTGAAGCTTTCTTT.